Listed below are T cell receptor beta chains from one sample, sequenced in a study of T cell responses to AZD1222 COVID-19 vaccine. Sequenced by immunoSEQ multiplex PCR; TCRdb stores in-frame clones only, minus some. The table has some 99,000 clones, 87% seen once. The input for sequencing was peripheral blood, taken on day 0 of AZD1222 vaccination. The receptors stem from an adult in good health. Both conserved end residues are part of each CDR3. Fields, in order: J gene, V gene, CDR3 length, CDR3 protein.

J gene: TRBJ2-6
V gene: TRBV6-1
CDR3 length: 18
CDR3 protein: CASSDRDRGRTGANVLTF

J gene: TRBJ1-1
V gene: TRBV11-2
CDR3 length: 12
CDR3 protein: CASSLYRTEAFF

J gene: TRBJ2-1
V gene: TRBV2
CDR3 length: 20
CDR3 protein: CASSEALKGLAGQTYNEQFF

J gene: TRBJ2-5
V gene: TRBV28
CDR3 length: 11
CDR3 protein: CASSFLGLLYF

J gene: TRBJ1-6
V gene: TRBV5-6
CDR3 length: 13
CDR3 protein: CASSLGQGWLLHF

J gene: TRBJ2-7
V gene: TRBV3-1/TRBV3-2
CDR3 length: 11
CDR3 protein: CASSQNYEQYF

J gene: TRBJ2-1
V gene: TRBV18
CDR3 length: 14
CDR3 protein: CASSPRTGDNEQFF

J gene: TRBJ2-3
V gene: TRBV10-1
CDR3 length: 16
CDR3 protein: CASSAGGRGPTDTQYF

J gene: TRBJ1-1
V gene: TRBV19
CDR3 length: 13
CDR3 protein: CASSIYGDTEAFF

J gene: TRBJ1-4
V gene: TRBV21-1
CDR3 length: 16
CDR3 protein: CAGIVDETGNYEKLFF

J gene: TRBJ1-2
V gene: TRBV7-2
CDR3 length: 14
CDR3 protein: CASTPSGLNYGYTF

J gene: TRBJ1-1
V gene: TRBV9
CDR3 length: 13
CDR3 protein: CASSHGVGDGAFF

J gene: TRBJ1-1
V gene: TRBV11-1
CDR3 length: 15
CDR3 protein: CASSLGDSLATEAFF

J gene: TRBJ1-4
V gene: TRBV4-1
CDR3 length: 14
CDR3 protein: CASRSGTFNEKLFF

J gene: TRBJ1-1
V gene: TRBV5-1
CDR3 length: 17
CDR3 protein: CASHGEPQGTMNTEAFF

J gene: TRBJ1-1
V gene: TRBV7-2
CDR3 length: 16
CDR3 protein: CASSLVTLNWNTEAFF

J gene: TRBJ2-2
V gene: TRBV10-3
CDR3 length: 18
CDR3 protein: CAISEHEPGTSGTGELFF

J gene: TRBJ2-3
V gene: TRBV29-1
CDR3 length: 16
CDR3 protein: CSVQVSSGSPTDTQYF

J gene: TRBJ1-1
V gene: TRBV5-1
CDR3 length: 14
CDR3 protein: CASSWDSQNTEAFF

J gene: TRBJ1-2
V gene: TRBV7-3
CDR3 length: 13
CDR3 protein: CASSLTSSDGYTF

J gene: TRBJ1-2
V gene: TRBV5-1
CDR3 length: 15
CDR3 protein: CASRTELLSNYGYTF

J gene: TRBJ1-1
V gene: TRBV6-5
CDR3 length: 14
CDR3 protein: CASSYSRSPEGAFF

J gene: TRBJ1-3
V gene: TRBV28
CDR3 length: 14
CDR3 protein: CASGTGGSGNTIYF

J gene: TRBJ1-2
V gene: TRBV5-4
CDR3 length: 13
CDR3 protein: CASSNTRDYGYTF

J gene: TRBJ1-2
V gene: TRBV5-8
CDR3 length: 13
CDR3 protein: CASSRTVSYGYTF

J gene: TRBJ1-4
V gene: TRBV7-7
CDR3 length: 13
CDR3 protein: CASSLAQGEKLFF

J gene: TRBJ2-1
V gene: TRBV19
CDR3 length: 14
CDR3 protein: CASSIWDSPNEQFF

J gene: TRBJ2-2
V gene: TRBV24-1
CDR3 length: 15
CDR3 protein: CATRGAGANTGELFF

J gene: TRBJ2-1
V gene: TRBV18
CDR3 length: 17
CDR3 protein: CASSRDRTSGRYNEQFF